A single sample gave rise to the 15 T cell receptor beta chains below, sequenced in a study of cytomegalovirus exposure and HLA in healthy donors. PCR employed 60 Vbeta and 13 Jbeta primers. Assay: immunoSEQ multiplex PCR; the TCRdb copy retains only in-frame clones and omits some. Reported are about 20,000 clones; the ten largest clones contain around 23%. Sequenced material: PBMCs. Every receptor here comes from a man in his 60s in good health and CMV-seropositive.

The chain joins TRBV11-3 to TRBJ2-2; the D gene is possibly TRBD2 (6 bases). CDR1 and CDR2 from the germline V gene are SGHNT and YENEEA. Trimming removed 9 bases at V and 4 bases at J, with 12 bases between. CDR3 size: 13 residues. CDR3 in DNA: TGTGCCAGTCGGATGGGGGGCACCGGGGAGCTGTTTTTT. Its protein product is CASRMGGTGELFF.

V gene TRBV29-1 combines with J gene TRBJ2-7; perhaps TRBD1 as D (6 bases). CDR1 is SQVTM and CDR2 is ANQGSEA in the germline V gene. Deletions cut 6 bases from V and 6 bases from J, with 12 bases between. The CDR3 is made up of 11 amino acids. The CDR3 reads CSVGDTGEQYF. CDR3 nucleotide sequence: TGCAGCGTCGGGGACACCGGCGAGCAGTACTTC.

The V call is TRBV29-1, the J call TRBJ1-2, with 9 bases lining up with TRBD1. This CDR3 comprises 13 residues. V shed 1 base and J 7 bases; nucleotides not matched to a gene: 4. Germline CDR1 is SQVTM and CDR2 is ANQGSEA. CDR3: CSVEVRTGAGYTF. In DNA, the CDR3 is TGCAGCGTTGAAGTACGGACAGGGGCTGGCTACACCTTC.

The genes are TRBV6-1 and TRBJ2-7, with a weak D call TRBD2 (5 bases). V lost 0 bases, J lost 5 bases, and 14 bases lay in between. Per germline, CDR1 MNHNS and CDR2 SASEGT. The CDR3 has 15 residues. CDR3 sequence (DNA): TGTGCCAGCAGTGAAGCCCTCTCGAGGGAGCACGAGCAGTACTTC. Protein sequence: CASSEALSREHEQYF.

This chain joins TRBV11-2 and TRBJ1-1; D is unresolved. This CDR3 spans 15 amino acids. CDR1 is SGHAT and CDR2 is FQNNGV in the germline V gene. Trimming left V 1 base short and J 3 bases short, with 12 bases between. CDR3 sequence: CASSLGLAGDTEAFF. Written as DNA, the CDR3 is TGTGCCAGCAGCTTAGGCCTGGCGGGAGACACTGAAGCTTTCTTT.

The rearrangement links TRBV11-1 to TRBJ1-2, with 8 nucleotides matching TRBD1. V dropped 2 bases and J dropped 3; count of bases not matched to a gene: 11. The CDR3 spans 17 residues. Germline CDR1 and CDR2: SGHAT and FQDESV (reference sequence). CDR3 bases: TGTGCCAGCAGCTTACGGACAGGGTCACGGTCTGACTATGGCTACACCTTC. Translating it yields CASSLRTGSRSDYGYTF.

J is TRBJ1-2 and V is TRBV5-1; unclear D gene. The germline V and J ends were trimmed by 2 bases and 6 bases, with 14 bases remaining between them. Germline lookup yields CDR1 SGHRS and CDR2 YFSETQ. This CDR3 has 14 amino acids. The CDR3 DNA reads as TGCGCCAGCAGCTTTGGAAACCTCGGGAATGGCTACACCTTC. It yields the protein CASSFGNLGNGYTF.

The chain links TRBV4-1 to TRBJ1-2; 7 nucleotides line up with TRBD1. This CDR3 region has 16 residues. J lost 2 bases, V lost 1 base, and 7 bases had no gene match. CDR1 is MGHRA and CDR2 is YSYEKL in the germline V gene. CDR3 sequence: CASSQVATGQNYGYTF. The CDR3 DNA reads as TGCGCCAGCAGCCAAGTTGCCACGGGACAGAACTATGGCTACACCTTC.

Here the CDR3 DNA reads TGTGCCAGCAGCCAAGACCTGGAGTATGAGCAGTTCTTC. This codes for CASSQDLEYEQFF. The V call is TRBV4-2, the J call TRBJ2-1; D remains unclear. The germline CDR1 and CDR2 sequences are LGHNA and YNFKEQ. V was cut by 0 bases and J by 8 bases, with 8 bases left in between. The CDR3 consists of 13 residues.

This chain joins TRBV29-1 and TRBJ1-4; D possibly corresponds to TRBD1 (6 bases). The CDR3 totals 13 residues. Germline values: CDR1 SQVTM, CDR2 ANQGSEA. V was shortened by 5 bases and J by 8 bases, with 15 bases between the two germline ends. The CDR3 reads CSVCGGAGEKLFF. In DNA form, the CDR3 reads TGCAGCGTTTGCGGGGGCGCGGGGGAAAAACTGTTTTTT.

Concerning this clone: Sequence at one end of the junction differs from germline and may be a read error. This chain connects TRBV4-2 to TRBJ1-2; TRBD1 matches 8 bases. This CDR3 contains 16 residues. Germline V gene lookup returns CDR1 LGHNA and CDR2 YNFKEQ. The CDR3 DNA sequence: TGTGCCAGCAGCCCCCCCCAAGGGACAGGAGTGTGGGTTCTCGTCTTC. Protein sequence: CASSPPQGTGVWVLVF.

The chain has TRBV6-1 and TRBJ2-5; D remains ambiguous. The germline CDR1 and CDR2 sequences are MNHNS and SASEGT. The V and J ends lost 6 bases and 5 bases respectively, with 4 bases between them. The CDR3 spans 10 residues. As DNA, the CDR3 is TGTGCCAGCAGACTGGAGACCCAGTACTTC. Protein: CASRLETQYF.

The CDR3 here is CSVGTGEGYEQYF. CDR3 in DNA: TGCAGCGTGGGGACAGGGGAGGGCTACGAGCAGTACTTC. The chain joins TRBV29-1 to TRBJ2-7, with 10 bases identical to TRBD1. This CDR3 is built from 13 residues. Germline trimming cut 6 bases from V and 3 bases from J; bases unmatched to any gene: 5. Germline loops: CDR1 SQVTM, CDR2 ANQGSEA.

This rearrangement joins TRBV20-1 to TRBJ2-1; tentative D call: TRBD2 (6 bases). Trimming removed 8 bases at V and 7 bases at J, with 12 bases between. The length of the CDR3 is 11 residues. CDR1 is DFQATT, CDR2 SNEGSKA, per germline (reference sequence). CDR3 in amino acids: CSFSGENEQFF. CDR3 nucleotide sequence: TGCAGTTTCTCGGGAGAAAATGAGCAGTTCTTC.

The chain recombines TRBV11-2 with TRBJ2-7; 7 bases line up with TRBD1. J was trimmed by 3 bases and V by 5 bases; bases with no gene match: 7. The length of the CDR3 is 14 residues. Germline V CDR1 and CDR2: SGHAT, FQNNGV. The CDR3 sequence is CASSLGTAGYEQYF. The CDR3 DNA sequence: TGTGCCAGCAGCCTAGGGACAGCCGGCTACGAGCAGTACTTC.